One and the same sample provided the 17 T cell receptor beta chains below, sequenced in a study of OX40 agonist ivuxolimab in advanced cancers. Only in-frame clones appear in the TCRdb table, and some are missing; sequencing was by immunoSEQ multiplex PCR. This sample yields 45,000 to 65,000 clones, of which approximately 75% are seen a single time; nearly 0.7% belongs to the top ten. The starting material was CD4+ or CD8+ T cells sorted from blood, obtained in a trial of the OX40 agonist ivuxolimab. Receptor source: an adult with an advanced solid tumor such as melanoma, head and neck, liver or kidney cancer.

The chain uses TRBV5-1 and TRBJ1-3; D unresolved. V lost 0 bases, J lost 9 bases, and 10 bases lay in between. CDR1 is SGHRS and CDR2 is YFSETQ in the germline V gene. CDR3 length: 13 amino acids. The CDR3 DNA follows: TGCGCCAGCAGCTTGGCGGGGTTAAGCACCATATATTTT. This encodes CASSLAGLSTIYF.

The CDR3: CASSESRVNTEAFF. CDR3 bases: TGTGCCAGCAGTGAGTCCAGGGTGAACACTGAAGCTTTCTTT. V gene TRBV6-5 combines with J gene TRBJ1-1; D possibly corresponds to TRBD1 (5 bases). The V end was cut by 5 bases, the J end by 0 bases, with 10 bases between. Germline V CDR1 and CDR2: MNHEY, SVGAGI. The CDR3 is made up of 14 amino acids.

The chain combines TRBV19 with TRBJ1-1; TRBD1 matches at 8 bases. The CDR3 covers 15 residues. Trimming at V came to 4 bases and at J to 5 bases, leaving 9 bases not matched to a gene. Germline values: CDR1 LNHDA, CDR2 SQIVND (reference sequence). The DNA of the CDR3 is TGTGCCAGTAGTACCTACAGGGGGGGAGGGACTGAAGCTTTCTTT. Encoded protein: CASSTYRGGGTEAFF.

V usage is TRBV10-2 and J usage is TRBJ1-2; D remains ambiguous. The ends were cut back, 4 bases at V and 1 base at J, with 10 bases in the middle. The CDR3 has 14 residues. From germline, CDR1 is WSHSY and CDR2 SAAADI. The CDR3 DNA reads as TGCGCCAGCAGTGGCTGGGGTAGTAACTATGGCTACACCTTC. The encoded protein is CASSGWGSNYGYTF.

The chain is built from TRBV19 and TRBJ1-2, with D unclear. The germline V gene encodes CDR1 LNHDA and CDR2 SQIVND (reference sequence). This CDR3 comprises 14 residues. The V gene lost 4 bases and the J gene lost 0 bases, with 9 bases spanning the gap. For the CDR3, the DNA is TGTGCCAGTAGTAGCGGGATCACTAACTATGGCTACACCTTC. It encodes CASSSGITNYGYTF.

This clone has a handful of counts. This chain connects TRBV5-8 to TRBJ1-2, with 8 bases identical to TRBD1. V trimming: 2 bases; J trimming: 5 bases; junction bases outside the gene matches: 2. The CDR3 contains 13 residues. CDR1 and CDR2 (germline): SGHTS, YDEGEE. The CDR3 DNA is TGTGCCAGCAGCTTTACAGGGGGTTATGGCTACACCTTC. It translates to CASSFTGGYGYTF.

This chain uses TRBV5-1 with TRBJ1-1, with D possibly TRBD1 on 6 matching bases. The germline V gene has CDR1 SGHRS and CDR2 YFSETQ. The CDR3 is 14 amino acids. The V end lost 7 bases, the J end lost 1 base, and 14 bases lay between the germline ends. The CDR3 reads CASGPGHQNTEAFF. CDR3 nucleotide sequence: TGCGCCAGCGGACCGGGACACCAGAACACTGAAGCTTTCTTT.

The rearrangement links TRBV19 to TRBJ2-3; 10 bases are shared with TRBD2. Unmatched junction bases numbered 2, after V lost 6 bases and J lost 2 bases. Per germline, CDR1 LNHDA and CDR2 SQIVND (reference sequence). The CDR3 sequence is 14 residues long. The CDR3 loop reads CASSLAGVTDTQYF. The CDR3, as DNA: TGTGCCAGTAGCCTAGCGGGAGTCACAGATACGCAGTATTTT. Filled out from reference TRBV19 and TRBJ2-3, the complete variable domain reads DGGITQSPKYLFRKEGQNVTLSCEQNLNHDAMYWYRQDPGQGLRLIYYSQIVNDFQKGDIAEGYSVSREKKESFPLTVTSAQKNPTAFYLCASSLAGVTDTQYFGPGTRLTVL.

V and J are TRBV6-4 and TRBJ2-3; 12 bases fit TRBD2. The CDR3 length is 14 residues. Germline loops: CDR1 MRHNA, CDR2 SNTAGT. V was clipped by 5 bases and J by 5 bases; unmatched bases: 2. Here the CDR3 DNA reads TGTGCCAGCAGTCTAGCGGGGGGGCGAGATACGCAGTATTTT. This encodes CASSLAGGRDTQYF.

The chain has TRBV5-1 and TRBJ2-3; D uncertain. With 0 bases removed from V and 5 bases from J, the gap between germline ends came to 4 bases. The CDR3 spans 12 residues. CDR1 and CDR2 (germline): SGHRS, YFSETQ. This CDR3 is CASSLGGDTQYF. In DNA, the CDR3 is TGCGCCAGCAGCTTGGGGGGAGATACGCAGTATTTT.

This clone showed up just a few times. The V and J genes are TRBV27 and TRBJ1-2; no firm D call. The CDR3 is made up of 14 amino acids. V lost 5 bases and J 2 bases, leaving 12 bases between the germline ends. In germline, CDR1 is MNHEY, CDR2 SMNVEV (reference sequence). The CDR3 loop is CASSPYLGNYGYTF. CDR3 bases: TGTGCCAGCAGTCCGTATCTGGGGAACTATGGCTACACCTTC.

This chain joins TRBV6-1 and TRBJ2-5; D perhaps matches TRBD1 (5 bases). Germline values: CDR1 MNHNS, CDR2 SASEGT. The CDR3 covers 13 residues. With 4 bases removed from V and 4 bases from J, the gap between germline ends came to 10 bases. The DNA for the CDR3 is TGTGCCAGCAGTGTTCACAGGCTAGAGACCCAGTACTTC. The encoded protein is CASSVHRLETQYF.

The gene calls are TRBV6-1 and TRBJ2-3, with D perhaps assigned TRBD1 or TRBD2 (5 bases each). Looked up from germline, CDR1 is MNHNS and CDR2 is SASEGT. The length of the CDR3 is 15 residues. Trimming took 10 bases from V and 0 from J, leaving 17 bases between them. CDR3 residues: CATRHRTGSTDTQYF. The CDR3 DNA reads TGTGCCACCCGACACAGGACTGGGAGCACAGATACGCAGTATTTT.

This chain links TRBV6-1 with TRBJ1-3; 8 bases line up with TRBD1. CDR1 and CDR2 from the germline V gene are MNHNS and SASEGT. J was trimmed by 1 base and V by 2 bases; bases with no gene match: 10. This CDR3 is 18 amino acids long. As DNA, the CDR3 is TGTGCCAGCAGTGAAAGGACAGGGACTCTCGGGTCTGGAAACACCATATATTTT. It specifies CASSERTGTLGSGNTIYF.

This clone was observed once. The chain recombines TRBV19 with TRBJ1-1; perhaps TRBD1 as D (5 bases). The germline gives CDR1 LNHDA, CDR2 SQIVND (reference sequence). This CDR3 spans 13 amino acids. V was shortened by 0 bases and J by 6 bases, with 8 bases between the two germline ends. The CDR3 loop is CASSIDRDAEAFF. The DNA of the CDR3 is TGTGCCAGTAGTATAGACAGGGACGCTGAAGCTTTCTTT.

This chain uses TRBV11-3 with TRBJ1-2, with a tentative D call TRBD1 (5 bases). The CDR3 runs 13 residues. Germline V gives CDR1 SGHNT, CDR2 YENEEA. V lost 3 bases, J lost 9 bases, and 14 bases lay in between. CDR3 coding DNA: TGTGCCAGCAGCTTGGGTTTGAAGGGGAGCTACACCTTC. It codes for CASSLGLKGSYTF. The full variable domain, its missing parts supplied by reference TRBV11-3 and TRBJ1-2, is EAGVVQSPRYKIIEKKQPVAFWCNPISGHNTLYWYLQNLGQGPELLIRYENEEAVDDSQLPKDRFSAERLKGVDSTLKIQPAELGDSAVYLCASSLGLKGSYTFGSGTRLTVV.

The chain links TRBV5-6 to TRBJ1-6, with 7 nucleotides matching TRBD1. CDR1 and CDR2 (germline): SGHDT, YYEEEE. J was trimmed by 11 bases and V by 4 bases; bases with no gene match: 12. The CDR3 sequence is 15 residues long. DNA of the CDR3: TGTGCCAGCAGCGCGAGACAGGGTAGGGGGCCACCCCTCCACTTT. Amino acid sequence: CASSARQGRGPPLHF.